One sample yielded the 32 T cell receptor beta chains listed below, sequenced in a study of T cell changes during pregnancy in multiple sclerosis. The repertoire was sequenced with immunoSEQ multiplex PCR; TCRdb's copy has only in-frame clones and lacks some. The profile covers about 40,000 clones, with roughly nine tenths appearing a single time and approximately 1.1% taken by the ten largest. The starting material was CD4+ T cells from peripheral blood mononuclear cells, obtained in the first trimester of pregnancy. These receptors originate from a female donor with multiple sclerosis, enrolled in a pregnancy study.

V usage is TRBV4-1 and J usage is TRBJ1-5; 12 bases align to TRBD1. The length of the CDR3 is 16 residues. From germline, CDR1 is MGHRA and CDR2 YSYEKL. Trimming took 2 bases from V and 7 from J; bases not matched to a gene: 6. This chain's CDR3 is CASSQTPGQGAQPQHF. The CDR3 nucleotides are TGCGCCAGCAGCCAAACTCCGGGACAGGGGGCACAGCCCCAGCATTTT.

The chain couples TRBV2 to TRBJ1-1, with unresolved D. V dropped 4 bases and J dropped 0 bases, with 9 bases sitting between them. The CDR3 sequence is 14 residues long. Germline loops: CDR1 SNHLY, CDR2 FYNNEI. The CDR3 is CASSVILLNTEAFF. The CDR3 coding sequence is TGTGCCAGCAGTGTGATACTCCTGAACACTGAAGCTTTCTTT. The variable domain in full, completed from reference TRBV2 and TRBJ1-1, reads EPEVTQTPSHQVTQMGQEVILRCVPISNHLYFYWYRQILGQKVEFLVSFYNNEISEKSEIFDDQFSVERPDGSNFTLKIRSTKLEDSAMYFCASSVILLNTEAFFGQGTRLTVV.

This rearrangement joins TRBV19 to TRBJ2-2; D remains unclear. This CDR3 is 15 amino acids long. V lost 2 bases and J lost 2, with 9 bases in between. Germline V gene lookup returns CDR1 LNHDA and CDR2 SQIVND (reference sequence). The CDR3 DNA is TGTGCCAGTAGTATATACTTTCCCAACACCGGGGAGCTGTTTTTT. As protein: CASSIYFPNTGELFF.

The genes are TRBV11-2 and TRBJ1-1; no firm D call. CDR1 is SGHAT, CDR2 FQNNGV, per germline. Trimming took off 0 bases at V and 1 base at J, with 6 bases between the two ends. The CDR3 is 14 amino acids. The CDR3 nucleotides are TGTGCCAGCAGCTTAGATTGGGCGAACACTGAAGCTTTCTTT. Translating it yields CASSLDWANTEAFF.

The gene calls are TRBV10-2 and TRBJ2-7; possibly TRBD1 for D (5 bases). This CDR3 is 14 amino acids long. Germline CDR1 and CDR2: WSHSY and SAAADI. V lost 4 bases and J lost 3, with 13 bases in between. Here the CDR3 DNA reads TGCGCCAGCAGTGGGGGCCTCCTGTTCTACGAGCAGTACTTC. Protein sequence: CASSGGLLFYEQYF.

This sequence joins TRBV7-3 and TRBJ2-7, with 9 bases identical to TRBD1. V lost 4 bases, J lost 3 bases, and 7 bases stayed unmatched. Germline CDR1 and CDR2: SGHTA and FQGTGA. The CDR3 runs to 15 residues. DNA of the CDR3: TGTGCCAGCAGCTACACCGGGACAGGGAGCTACGAGCAGTACTTC. This sequence encodes CASSYTGTGSYEQYF.

The V and J genes are TRBV27 and TRBJ2-7; D possibly corresponds to TRBD1 (6 bases). This CDR3 region has 14 residues. The germline V and J ends were trimmed by 1 base and 11 bases, with 18 bases remaining between them. The germline V gene has CDR1 MNHEY and CDR2 SMNVEV (reference sequence). The CDR3 reads CASSLFRDTGFEYF. CDR3 coding DNA: TGTGCCAGCAGTTTATTCCGGGACACGGGGTTTGAGTACTTC.

The chain uses TRBV6-6 and TRBJ2-1, with D possibly being TRBD2 (6 bases). Germline-derived CDR1 and CDR2 are MNHNY and SVGAGI (reference sequence). This CDR3 has 15 residues. V was clipped by 7 bases and J by 8 bases, with 21 bases between them. The CDR3 reads CASTFTGRGSDEQFF. The CDR3 nucleotides are TGTGCCAGCACCTTTACCGGGAGAGGTAGCGATGAGCAGTTCTTC.

The V and J genes are TRBV19 and TRBJ1-5; 8 nucleotides match TRBD1. The CDR3 spans 14 residues. The germline CDR1 and CDR2 sequences are LNHDA and SQIVND (reference sequence). Germline trimming cut 1 base from V and 7 bases from J; bases unmatched to any gene: 3. DNA for the CDR3: TGTGCCAGTAGTATAGCATCAGGGGGCCAGCCCCAGCATTTT. Translation gives CASSIASGGQPQHF.

This chain joins TRBV5-1 and TRBJ2-1; maybe TRBD2 (6 bases). The CDR3 sequence is 14 residues long. The V gene's germline CDR1 is SGHRS and CDR2 YFSETQ. Trimming took off 3 bases at V and 4 bases at J, with 11 bases between the two ends. Written as DNA, the CDR3 is TGCGCCAGCAGCTCGAGCGGGTATTACAATGAGCAGTTCTTC. This translates into CASSSSGYYNEQFF.

The genes are TRBV5-1 and TRBJ2-3; D possibly corresponds to TRBD1 (5 bases). Germline CDR1 SGHRS, CDR2 YFSETQ. The CDR3 is 14 amino acids. V was trimmed by 4 bases and J by 1 base, leaving 10 bases between them. The CDR3 coding sequence is TGCGCCAGCAGCGTGACAGAGGGCACAGATACGCAGTATTTT. Protein sequence: CASSVTEGTDTQYF.

This clone was picked up one time. J is TRBJ2-7 and V is TRBV7-9; the match to TRBD2 covers 9 bases. The CDR3 extends over 16 amino acids. Germline V gives CDR1 SEHNR, CDR2 FQNEAQ (reference sequence). V was clipped by 4 bases and J by 1 base; unmatched bases: 8. This chain's CDR3 is CASSSPVSGRSYEQYF. The DNA for the CDR3 is TGTGCCAGCAGCTCCCCGGTGAGCGGGAGGTCCTACGAGCAGTACTTC. The complete variable domain, with remaining parts taken from reference TRBV7-9 and TRBJ2-7, reads DTGVSQNPRHKITKRGQNVTFRCDPISEHNRLYWYRQTLGQGPEFLTYFQNEAQLEKSRLLSDRFSAERPKGSFSTLEIQRTEQGDSAMYLCASSSPVSGRSYEQYFGPGTRLTVT.

The chain joins TRBV19 to TRBJ2-1; TRBD2 matches 11 bases. The ends lost 6 bases at V and 9 bases at J; junction bases unmatched: 10. CDR1 LNHDA and CDR2 SQIVND come from the germline V gene (reference sequence). The CDR3 covers 15 residues. In DNA, the CDR3 is TGTGCCAGTAGGCCAATAGCGGGAGGGCACGGTGAGCAGTTCTTC. It encodes CASRPIAGGHGEQFF.

The chain carries TRBV5-1 and TRBJ1-2; D is uncertain. CDR1 is SGHRS and CDR2 is YFSETQ in the germline V gene. Trimming stripped 0 bases from V and 0 bases from J, with 9 bases between. The CDR3 is made up of 15 amino acids. The CDR3 reads CASSLAVGANYGYTF. The CDR3 DNA is TGCGCCAGCAGCTTGGCTGTTGGAGCTAACTATGGCTACACCTTC.

The chain links TRBV5-1 to TRBJ1-1; no definite D call. From germline, CDR1 is SGHRS and CDR2 YFSETQ. V was cut by 0 bases and J by 3 bases, with 9 bases left in between. The CDR3 runs 14 residues. In DNA form, the CDR3 reads TGCGCCAGCAGCTTGGCCACGGACTACACTGAAGCTTTCTTT. Encoded protein: CASSLATDYTEAFF. The whole variable domain, remainder taken from reference TRBV5-1 and TRBJ1-1, is KAGVTQTPRYLIKTRGQQVTLSCSPISGHRSVSWYQQTPGQGLQFLFEYFSETQRNKGNFPGRFSGRQFSNSRSEMNVSTLELGDSALYLCASSLATDYTEAFFGQGTRLTVV.

The V and J genes are TRBV2 and TRBJ2-1; possible D gene TRBD2, 7 bases. Deletions cut 7 bases from V and 6 bases from J, with 19 bases between. Germline V lookup: CDR1 SNHLY, CDR2 FYNNEI. CDR3 length: 15 residues. CDR3 nucleotide sequence: TGTGCCAGCATGGGAGGGACACTCTCTTTCAATGAGCAGTTCTTC. It is translated as CASMGGTLSFNEQFF.

The V and J genes are TRBV4-2 and TRBJ2-5, with D possibly matching TRBD2 (5 bases). Germline V lookup: CDR1 LGHNA, CDR2 YNFKEQ. CDR3 length: 14 residues. Trimming left V 4 bases short and J 1 base short, with 10 bases between. The CDR3 DNA reads TGTGCCAGCAGCCCAGCGAGGGCCCAAGAGACCCAGTACTTC. Its translation: CASSPARAQETQYF.

The chain employs TRBV28 and TRBJ1-5, with D perhaps matching TRBD1 (6 bases). V was shortened by 6 bases and J by 0 bases, with 9 bases between the two germline ends. CDR3 size: 14 residues. CDR1 and CDR2 from the germline V gene are MDHEN and SYDVKM. CDR3 residues: CASRRTDSNQPQHF. CDR3 nucleotide sequence: TGTGCCAGCAGGCGGACAGATAGCAATCAGCCCCAGCATTTT.

The CDR3 DNA is TGTGCTAGTGAGCGGAGGGAAGGAGATACGCAGTATTTT. As protein: CASERREGDTQYF. The V call is TRBV12-5, the J call TRBJ2-3; D possibly corresponds to TRBD2 (6 bases). Trimming took 7 bases from V and 5 from J, leaving 13 bases between them. Germline CDR1 is LGHNT and CDR2 is FRNRAP. The length of the CDR3 is 13 residues.

This clone occurred once. The chain employs TRBV6-6 and TRBJ2-1, with TRBD2 matching over 10 bases. CDR3 length: 15 amino acids. J was trimmed by 7 bases and V by 4 bases; bases with no gene match: 7. Looked up from germline, CDR1 is MNHNY and CDR2 is SVGAGI (reference sequence). Here the CDR3 reads CASSLGLAGANEQFF. The CDR3 coding sequence is TGTGCCAGCAGTTTGGGGCTAGCGGGAGCTAATGAGCAGTTCTTC.

The rearrangement joins TRBV6-5 to TRBJ1-2; D is perhaps TRBD1 (5 bases). The CDR3 runs 13 residues. Deletions cut 3 bases from V and 6 bases from J, with 11 bases between. Germline assignment: CDR1 MNHEY and CDR2 SVGAGI. As DNA, the CDR3 is TGTGCCAGCAGTTATGGGGGAGGGCATGGCTACACCTTC. It translates to CASSYGGGHGYTF.

The V and J genes are TRBV30 and TRBJ2-3; D gene ambiguous. V lost 1 base to trimming and J lost 6 bases, with 11 bases between them. The CDR3 spans 13 residues. Germline CDR1 and CDR2: GTSNPN and SVGIG (reference sequence). The CDR3 bases are TGTGCCTGGAGTGCTTCGACAAGGGATACGCAGTATTTT. Residues: CAWSASTRDTQYF.

The rearrangement links TRBV4-3 to TRBJ2-3, with D perhaps TRBD1 (5 bases). V was cut by 0 bases and J by 6 bases, with 7 bases left in between. Looked up from germline, CDR1 is LGHNA and CDR2 is YSLEER. CDR3 length equals 13 residues. The CDR3 sequence is CASSQDWGDTQYF. In DNA, the CDR3 is TGCGCCAGCAGCCAAGATTGGGGCGATACGCAGTATTTT.

V and J are TRBV5-1 and TRBJ2-5; TRBD2 aligns across 9 bases. The CDR3 covers 14 residues. Germline assignment: CDR1 SGHRS and CDR2 YFSETQ. With V trimmed by 3 bases and J by 2 bases, 2 bases remained unmatched. CDR3 protein: CASSWAGGQETQYF. CDR3 coding DNA: TGCGCCAGCAGCTGGGCGGGAGGGCAAGAGACCCAGTACTTC.

The CDR3 bases are TGTGCCAGCAGTTTGGGCGGGAAAACCTACAATGAGCAGTTCTTC. It encodes CASSLGGKTYNEQFF. The chain couples TRBV28 to TRBJ2-1, with a tentative D call TRBD2 (6 bases). Germline values: CDR1 MDHEN, CDR2 SYDVKM. This CDR3 region has 15 residues. V shed 3 bases and J shed 2 bases, with 11 bases lying between them.

J is TRBJ1-4 and V is TRBV5-1, with a possible D match to TRBD1 (5 bases). Germline V lookup: CDR1 SGHRS, CDR2 YFSETQ. Deletions cut 3 bases from V and 6 bases from J, with 12 bases between. The CDR3 is 14 amino acids. Here the CDR3 reads CASSSDSTDEKLFF. The CDR3 DNA reads as TGCGCCAGCAGCTCTGACAGTACCGATGAAAAACTGTTTTTT.

This clone showed up just once. This chain joins TRBV2 and TRBJ2-1, with 11 bases that match TRBD2. In germline, CDR1 is SNHLY, CDR2 FYNNEI. V shed 2 bases and J 7 bases; nucleotides not matched to a gene: 13. This CDR3 comprises 18 residues. The CDR3 region is CASSELGLAGGRRNEQFF. In DNA form, the CDR3 reads TGTGCCAGCAGTGAACTTGGGCTAGCGGGAGGACGAAGGAATGAGCAGTTCTTC.

The chain couples TRBV29-1 to TRBJ2-3; tentatively, D is TRBD1 (5 bases). Trimming pared 3 bases from V and 4 bases from J, leaving 5 bases between. The CDR3 runs 11 residues. Germline assignment: CDR1 SQVTM and CDR2 ANQGSEA. The CDR3 DNA is TGCAGCGTTGAGACAGCAGATACGCAGTATTTT. It codes for CSVETADTQYF.

The chain employs TRBV7-2 and TRBJ2-3, with D unresolved. The CDR3 length is 15 residues. Germline CDR1 reads SGHTA; CDR2 reads FQGNSA. The V and J ends lost 3 bases and 2 bases respectively, with 12 bases between them. The CDR3 reads CASSLTRLNTDTQYF. In DNA form, the CDR3 reads TGTGCCAGCAGCTTGACCAGACTTAACACAGATACGCAGTATTTT.

The gene calls are TRBV5-1 and TRBJ2-7; tentative D call: TRBD1 (6 bases). Germline-derived CDR1 and CDR2 are SGHRS and YFSETQ. This CDR3 has 14 amino acids. V was cut by 3 bases and J by 4 bases, with 14 bases left in between. The CDR3 DNA sequence: TGCGCCAGCAGCTCCCGGACAGACCCTTACGAGCAGTACTTC. The encoded protein is CASSSRTDPYEQYF.

To note about this clone: Its ends do not fully match the called genes, so a read error is possible. This chain joins TRBV7-9 and TRBJ2-7, with D hard to call. Germline V gene lookup returns CDR1 SEHNR and CDR2 FQNEAQ (reference sequence). The CDR3 runs to 12 residues. CDR3 sequence reads: CASSQREGSRNF. The DNA for the CDR3 is TGTGCCAGCAGCCAACGCGAAGGCTCGAGGAACTTC.

The chain has TRBV9 and TRBJ2-7; TRBD1 agrees at 7 bases. This CDR3 is 13 amino acids long. From germline, CDR1 is SGDLS and CDR2 YYNGEE. V lost 4 bases and J lost 3; bases outside the gene matches: 4. The CDR3 bases are TGTGCCAGCAGCCATGGGGACAGCTACGAGCAGTACTTC. As protein: CASSHGDSYEQYF.